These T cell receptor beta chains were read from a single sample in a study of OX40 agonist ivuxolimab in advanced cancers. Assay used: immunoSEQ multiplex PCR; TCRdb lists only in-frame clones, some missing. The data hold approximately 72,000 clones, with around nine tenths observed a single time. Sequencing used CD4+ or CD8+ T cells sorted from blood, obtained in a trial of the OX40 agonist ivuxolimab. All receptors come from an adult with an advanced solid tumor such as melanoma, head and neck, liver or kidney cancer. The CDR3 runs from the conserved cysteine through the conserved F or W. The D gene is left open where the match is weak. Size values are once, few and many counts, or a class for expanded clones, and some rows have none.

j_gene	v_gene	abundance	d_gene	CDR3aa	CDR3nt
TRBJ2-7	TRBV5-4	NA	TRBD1	CASSLGGGQGALEQYF	TGTGCCAGCAGCTTGGGTGGGGGACAGGGGGCTCTCGAGCAGTACTTC
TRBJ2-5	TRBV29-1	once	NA	CSVVQPQETQYF	TGCAGCGTTGTTCAACCCCAAGAGACCCAGTACTTC
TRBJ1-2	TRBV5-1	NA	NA	CASTPDGYGYTF	TGCGCCAGCACCCCCGACGGCTATGGCTACACCTTC
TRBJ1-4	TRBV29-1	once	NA	CSVEETPNEKLFF	TGCAGCGTTGAAGAAACCCCCAATGAAAAACTGTTTTTT
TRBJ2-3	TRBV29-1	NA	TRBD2	CSVGGWGGSDTQYF	TGCAGCGTTGGTGGGTGGGGGGGTTCAGATACGCAGTATTTT
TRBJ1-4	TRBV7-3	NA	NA	CASSLNPGFELFF	TGTGCCAGCAGCTTAAACCCAGGGTTTGAACTGTTTTTT
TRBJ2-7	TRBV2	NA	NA	CASSEAQGLYYEQYF	TGTGCCAGCAGTGAAGCACAGGGACTATACTACGAGCAGTACTTC
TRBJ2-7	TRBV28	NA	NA	CASSFGGQGYSYEQYF	TGTGCCAGCAGTTTTGGTGGGCAAGGCTACTCCTACGAGCAGTACTTC
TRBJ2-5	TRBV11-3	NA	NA	CASSFGQQETQYF	TGTGCCAGCAGCTTCGGACAACAAGAGACCCAGTACTTC
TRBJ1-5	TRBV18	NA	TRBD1	CASSPDRGIQPQHF	TGTGCCAGCTCACCGGACAGGGGGATACAGCCCCAGCATTTT
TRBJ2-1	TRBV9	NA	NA	CASSVDPYNEQFF	TGTGCCAGCAGCGTAGACCCTTACAATGAGCAGTTCTTC